This is a list of T cell receptor beta chains from one sample in a study of shared clonotypes between healthy human individuals. Clones were sequenced by immunoSEQ multiplex PCR, and TCRdb holds only the in-frame ones, with some missing. The sample lists 190,000 or so clones; about 66% were seen once. What was sequenced was memory CD4+ T cells sorted from blood. These receptors originate from a man younger than 40 in good health. Each CDR3 is given with its conserved first and last residue. The order of the fields is D gene, J gene, V gene, clone size, CDR3 DNA, CDR3 protein. D genes are given only for firm matches. Clone size appears in some rows only: once, few, many, or a class for an expanded clone.

d_gene: TRBD2; j_gene: TRBJ2-1; v_gene: TRBV5-1; abundance: few; CDR3nt: TGCGCCAGCAGCACGACTAGCGGGAGAGGTGAGCAGTTCTTC; CDR3aa: CASSTTSGRGEQFF
d_gene: TRBD1; j_gene: TRBJ1-5; v_gene: TRBV11-2; abundance: few; CDR3nt: TGTGCCAGCAGCTTTGGACAGGGCAATCAGCCCCAGCATTTT; CDR3aa: CASSFGQGNQPQHF
d_gene: NA; j_gene: TRBJ2-7; v_gene: TRBV6-1; abundance: NA; CDR3nt: TGTGCCAGCAGACCCCTGGGTAGCTCCACCTACGAGCAGTACTTC; CDR3aa: CASRPLGSSTYEQYF
d_gene: NA; j_gene: TRBJ2-2; v_gene: TRBV10-2; abundance: NA; CDR3nt: TGCGCCAGCAGTGAGGCGGTCGGGGAGCTGTTTTTT; CDR3aa: CASSEAVGELFF
d_gene: NA; j_gene: TRBJ1-2; v_gene: TRBV11-2; abundance: few; CDR3nt: TGTGCCAGCAGCTTAGTATCAGGAGGGTATGGCTACACCTTC; CDR3aa: CASSLVSGGYGYTF
d_gene: NA; j_gene: TRBJ1-3; v_gene: TRBV30; abundance: NA; CDR3nt: TGTGCCTGGAGTAAAGGGTCGGGAAACACCATATATTTT; CDR3aa: CAWSKGSGNTIYF
d_gene: NA; j_gene: TRBJ2-3; v_gene: TRBV11-2; abundance: NA; CDR3nt: TGTGCCAGCAGCTTAGGTAGGGGATCCCGCACAGATACGCAGTATTTT; CDR3aa: CASSLGRGSRTDTQYF
d_gene: NA; j_gene: TRBJ1-5; v_gene: TRBV6-4; abundance: few; CDR3nt: TGTGCCAGCAGCTGTCCGTCTGGGGCCTGCAATCAGCCCCAGCATTTT; CDR3aa: CASSCPSGACNQPQHF
d_gene: NA; j_gene: TRBJ2-5; v_gene: TRBV30; abundance: NA; CDR3nt: TGTGCCTGGATACCCAAGGGCGCCCGGGAGACCCAGTACTTC; CDR3aa: CAWIPKGARETQYF
d_gene: TRBD1; j_gene: TRBJ2-4; v_gene: TRBV27; abundance: NA; CDR3nt: TGTGCCAGCAGTTTATCGACGGGACAGGGGGCGACTCCGGCCAAAAACATTCAGTACTTC; CDR3aa: CASSLSTGQGATPAKNIQYF
d_gene: NA; j_gene: TRBJ1-4; v_gene: TRBV28; abundance: NA; CDR3nt: TGTGCCAGCAGTCGCCTCCTTACAGCAACTAATGAAAAACTGTTTTTT; CDR3aa: CASSRLLTATNEKLFF
d_gene: NA; j_gene: TRBJ2-3; v_gene: TRBV10-3; abundance: NA; CDR3nt: TGTGCCACCCGTAGCATAGATACGCAGTATTTT; CDR3aa: CATRSIDTQYF
d_gene: NA; j_gene: TRBJ1-1; v_gene: TRBV5-4; abundance: few; CDR3nt: TGTGCCAGCAGCTCACCAGGGAGAGGGGATGAAGCTTTCTTT; CDR3aa: CASSSPGRGDEAFF
d_gene: NA; j_gene: TRBJ2-1; v_gene: TRBV7-2; abundance: NA; CDR3nt: TGTGCCAGCAGCTTAGGGCTAGGTTTGTCCTACAATGAGCAGTTCTTC; CDR3aa: CASSLGLGLSYNEQFF
d_gene: TRBD2; j_gene: TRBJ2-7; v_gene: TRBV6-6; abundance: once; CDR3nt: TGTGCCAGCCGGACTAGCGGGAGAATCTACGAGCAGTACTTC; CDR3aa: CASRTSGRIYEQYF
d_gene: NA; j_gene: TRBJ1-3; v_gene: TRBV5-4; abundance: once; CDR3nt: TGTGCCAGCAGCCGATCCGGGATCTCTGGAAACACCATATATTTT; CDR3aa: CASSRSGISGNTIYF
d_gene: NA; j_gene: TRBJ1-4; v_gene: TRBV28; abundance: many; CDR3nt: TGTGCCAGCAGTCCTAACAGACCGAATGAAAAACTGTTTTTT; CDR3aa: CASSPNRPNEKLFF
d_gene: NA; j_gene: TRBJ2-5; v_gene: TRBV7-3; abundance: NA; CDR3nt: TGTGCCAGCAGCTTAACCGGGGGCAGGGAAGAGACCCAGTACTTC; CDR3aa: CASSLTGGREETQYF
d_gene: NA; j_gene: TRBJ1-5; v_gene: TRBV5-8; abundance: few; CDR3nt: TGTGCCAGCAGCTTGGGGACAGCGCGTTATAGCAATCAGCCCCAGCATTTT; CDR3aa: CASSLGTARYSNQPQHF
d_gene: NA; j_gene: TRBJ1-3; v_gene: TRBV6-5; abundance: once; CDR3nt: TGTGCCAGCAGTGAAGTAGGAAACACCATATATTTT; CDR3aa: CASSEVGNTIYF
d_gene: TRBD2; j_gene: TRBJ2-1; v_gene: TRBV11-2; abundance: few; CDR3nt: TGTGCCAGCAGCTTCCCAGCGGGAGGTCTGGATGAGCAGTTCTTC; CDR3aa: CASSFPAGGLDEQFF
d_gene: NA; j_gene: TRBJ2-4; v_gene: TRBV19; abundance: NA; CDR3nt: TGTGCCAGTAGCAGCAAAGAGGCCTGGGGGATGGCCAAAAACATTCAGTACTTC; CDR3aa: CASSSKEAWGMAKNIQYF
d_gene: NA; j_gene: TRBJ1-4; v_gene: TRBV5-5; abundance: NA; CDR3nt: TGTGCCAGCAGCCCAGGGGCACCGACTTATCATGAAAAACTGTTTTTT; CDR3aa: CASSPGAPTYHEKLFF
d_gene: NA; j_gene: TRBJ2-7; v_gene: TRBV6-1; abundance: few; CDR3nt: TGTGCCAGCAGTGCCACCGTCTACGAGCAGTACTTC; CDR3aa: CASSATVYEQYF
d_gene: NA; j_gene: TRBJ2-1; v_gene: TRBV9; abundance: few; CDR3nt: TGTGCCAGCAGCGTAAACGATGTCCACTACAATGAGCAGTTCTTC; CDR3aa: CASSVNDVHYNEQFF
d_gene: NA; j_gene: TRBJ2-7; v_gene: TRBV4-2; abundance: few; CDR3nt: TGTGCCAGCAGCCAATTAATAACGGGAGTGGGGAACGAGCAGTACTTC; CDR3aa: CASSQLITGVGNEQYF
d_gene: NA; j_gene: TRBJ2-3; v_gene: TRBV7-2; abundance: NA; CDR3nt: TGTGCCAGCAGCTTAGACTCTAGGGCAGATACGCAGTATTTT; CDR3aa: CASSLDSRADTQYF
d_gene: TRBD1; j_gene: TRBJ2-3; v_gene: TRBV18; abundance: NA; CDR3nt: TGTGCCAGCTCCTCCACCGGGACAGGGGGCACAGATACGCAGTATTTT; CDR3aa: CASSSTGTGGTDTQYF
d_gene: NA; j_gene: TRBJ1-1; v_gene: TRBV11-1; abundance: NA; CDR3nt: TGTGCCAGCAGACCCATGACGACTGAAGCTTTCTTT; CDR3aa: CASRPMTTEAFF
d_gene: TRBD1; j_gene: TRBJ2-7; v_gene: TRBV18; abundance: few; CDR3nt: TGTGCCAGCTCACCCGCTGCCTGGACAGGGATGAACGAGCAGTACTTC; CDR3aa: CASSPAAWTGMNEQYF
d_gene: NA; j_gene: TRBJ2-1; v_gene: TRBV4-1; abundance: few; CDR3nt: TGCGCCAGCAGCCAAGATCGGAGCGGCTCTAAAAGGGAGCAGTTCTTC; CDR3aa: CASSQDRSGSKREQFF
d_gene: TRBD2; j_gene: TRBJ2-7; v_gene: TRBV6-1; abundance: few; CDR3nt: TGTGCCAGCAGTCAGGGACTAGCGGGAGACTACGAGCAGTACTTC; CDR3aa: CASSQGLAGDYEQYF
d_gene: NA; j_gene: TRBJ2-1; v_gene: TRBV11-3; abundance: NA; CDR3nt: TGTGCCAGCAGCCGTGGTTCCTACAATGAGCAGTTCTTC; CDR3aa: CASSRGSYNEQFF
d_gene: TRBD1; j_gene: TRBJ2-1; v_gene: TRBV9; abundance: NA; CDR3nt: TGTGCCAGCAGCGCGGGACAGGGAAACAATGAGCAGTTCTTC; CDR3aa: CASSAGQGNNEQFF
d_gene: NA; j_gene: TRBJ1-2; v_gene: TRBV5-1; abundance: NA; CDR3nt: TGCGCCAGCAGCTTGGTAGCCAGGGTCGACGGCTACACCTTC; CDR3aa: CASSLVARVDGYTF
d_gene: NA; j_gene: TRBJ2-1; v_gene: TRBV2; abundance: NA; CDR3nt: TGTGCCAGCAGTGAATGGGCGGCCGACAATGAGCAGTTCTTC; CDR3aa: CASSEWAADNEQFF
d_gene: NA; j_gene: TRBJ1-4; v_gene: TRBV2; abundance: few; CDR3nt: TGTGCCAGCCGGAGAAGCCCTAATGAAAAACTGTTTTTT; CDR3aa: CASRRSPNEKLFF
d_gene: NA; j_gene: TRBJ2-5; v_gene: TRBV19; abundance: once; CDR3nt: TGTGCCAGTAGTAGAGACAGGCTGGAGGCCCAGTACTTC; CDR3aa: CASSRDRLEAQYF
d_gene: NA; j_gene: TRBJ2-2; v_gene: TRBV29-1; abundance: NA; CDR3nt: TGCAGCGCCCTAGTGGCCCCGGATCCCACCGGGGAGCTGTTTTTT; CDR3aa: CSALVAPDPTGELFF
d_gene: TRBD1; j_gene: TRBJ2-1; v_gene: TRBV9; abundance: NA; CDR3nt: TGTGCCAGCAGTGCGGGTCTCGGGACAGGATACAATGAGCAGTTCTTC; CDR3aa: CASSAGLGTGYNEQFF
d_gene: TRBD1; j_gene: TRBJ2-2; v_gene: TRBV18; abundance: NA; CDR3nt: TGTGCCAGCTCACCCGGAAGACAGGGGGCCAACGGGGAGCTGTTTTTT; CDR3aa: CASSPGRQGANGELFF
d_gene: NA; j_gene: TRBJ2-7; v_gene: TRBV7-2; abundance: NA; CDR3nt: TGTGCCAGCAGCTCAAGACCCGAGGGGGAGCAGTACTTC; CDR3aa: CASSSRPEGEQYF
d_gene: TRBD2; j_gene: TRBJ2-5; v_gene: TRBV9; abundance: NA; CDR3nt: TGTGCCAGCAGCCTGCTAGCGGGGGGCCAAGAGACCCAGTACTTC; CDR3aa: CASSLLAGGQETQYF
d_gene: TRBD2; j_gene: TRBJ2-5; v_gene: TRBV19; abundance: NA; CDR3nt: TGTGCCAGTAGACTAGCGGGATTTGAGGGGACCCAGTACTTC; CDR3aa: CASRLAGFEGTQYF
d_gene: NA; j_gene: TRBJ2-3; v_gene: TRBV4-1; abundance: NA; CDR3nt: TGCGCCAGCACCCAGCGCCAAGGCGCAGATACGCAGTATTTT; CDR3aa: CASTQRQGADTQYF